The source of this TCR beta chain is a study of CD8 T cells in ankylosing spondylitis. Study conclusions and caveats: Ankylosing spondylitis blood appeared to be characterized by a TCR beta motif of 7 to 9 highly homologous variants.

The V gene lost 8 bases and the J gene lost 3 bases, with 14 bases spanning the gap. In germline, CDR1 is SEHNR, CDR2 FQNEAQ (reference sequence). There are 14 residues in the CDR3. This clonotype has at least ten counts. Its matching antigen is unknown. TCRdb re-analysed the 5' RACE reads in MiXCR, keeping a single row per CDR3 protein. The repertoire includes about 90,000 distinct CDR3 sequences, around 8.3% of them detected once, and under 35% sits in the top ten. The chain employs TRBV7-9 and TRBJ2-1; D is undetermined. Sequencing was performed on blood, either unsorted or a sorted T cell fraction (not recorded which). The receptor was isolated from a male donor with ankylosing spondylitis. The CDR3 DNA sequence: TGTGCCAGCGGGGAAAGCAGAGTCTACAATGAGCAGTTCTTC. It encodes CASGESRVYNEQFF.